This TCR beta chain was captured by sequencing in a study of shared clonotypes between healthy human individuals. Study results and caveats: Donor clonotype sharing was expected to depend on sequencing depth.

CDR3 length equals 15 residues. V lost 6 bases and J 4 bases, leaving 18 bases between the germline ends. CDR1 is MDHEN and CDR2 is SYDVKM in the germline V gene. TCRdb's table, derived via immunoSEQ multiplex PCR, lists solely in-frame clones and lacks some. This sample yields roughly 1,000,000 clones, of which about 80% are seen a single time; approximately 0.5% belongs to the top ten. This clone was recorded at least ten times. The antigen remains unidentified. The V gene is TRBV28, the J gene TRBJ1-1; D is perhaps TRBD1 (5 bases). The TCR originated in a man younger than 35 in good health. Some clones in this sample may be carry-over from other donors' samples. The sequencing input was memory CD4+ T cells from PBMCs. Subset meaning: CD45RA-negative fraction. The CDR3 loop reads CASSTTWGSGTEAFF. Here the CDR3 DNA reads TGTGCCAGCAGCACCACGTGGGGGTCGGGCACTGAAGCTTTCTTT.